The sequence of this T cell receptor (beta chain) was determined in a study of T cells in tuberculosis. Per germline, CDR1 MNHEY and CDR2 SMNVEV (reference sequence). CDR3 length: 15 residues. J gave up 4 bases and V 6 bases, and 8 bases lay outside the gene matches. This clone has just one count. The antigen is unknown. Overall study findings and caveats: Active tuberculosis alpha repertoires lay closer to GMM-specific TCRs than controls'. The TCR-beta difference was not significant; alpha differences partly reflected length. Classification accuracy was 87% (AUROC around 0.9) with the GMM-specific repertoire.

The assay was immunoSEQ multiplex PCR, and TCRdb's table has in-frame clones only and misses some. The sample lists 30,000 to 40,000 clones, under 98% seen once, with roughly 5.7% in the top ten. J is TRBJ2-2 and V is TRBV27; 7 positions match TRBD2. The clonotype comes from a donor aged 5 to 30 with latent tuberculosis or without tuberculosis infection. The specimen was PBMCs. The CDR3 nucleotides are TGTGCCAGCAGACGACAGCGGGACGGCACCGGGGAGCTGTTTTTT. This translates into CASRRQRDGTGELFF.